The T cell receptor (beta chain) described here comes from a study of blood T cells in healthy people across ages (dated by TCRdb to the mid-2010s). Regarding the complete study: In model experiments, template switching captured roughly one uniquely barcoded TCR beta cDNA molecule for every two T cells. Age-related changes in TCR beta repertoire diversity were measured in the study by deep sequencing normalized with unique cDNA molecular identifiers. The donors were divided into four age groups: young (average about 16 years), middle-aged (roughly 42), aged (about 56) and long-lived (82). For two donors (one aged 18 to 30 and one aged 80 or older), the study analyzed two additional independent replicas of 1 million unique cDNA reads from the same blood draw. To avoid experimental bias, donors of different ages were spread randomly across the sequencing lanes.

Systemically healthy Caucasian individuals from Russia, 39 in total and aged roughly 6 to 100 years, were included as donors. Approximately 11 milliliters of peripheral blood were drawn from each donor into EDTA-treated Vacutainer tubes. PBMCs were isolated by Ficoll-Paque density-gradient centrifugation, with at least 6 million obtained per sample. Trizol reagent was used to extract total RNA from PBMCs, with at least 5.5 micrograms per sample. The percentages of naive CD45RAhigh/CD27high T cells were determined by flow cytometry on a PBMC aliquot from every donor. CDR1 and CDR2 are read off the germline V gene as MNHEY and SVGAGI. V and J lose 3 bases and 13 bases, and a span of 10 bases separates them. CDR3 length: 12 amino acids, cysteine to phenylalanine. The CDR3 DNA has 36 bases and is translated from base 1. To prepare the library, 5' RACE was applied. This sample was sequenced with an Illumina HiSeq 2500. A second PCR of roughly 7 to 11 cycles was performed with a sample-barcoded 5' primer and a J-beta primer mix. A template-switch 5' adaptor carrying 12 random nucleotides introduced a unique molecular identifier onto each TCR beta cDNA molecule. At least 2.5 million CDR3-containing paired-end reads were obtained from each sample. The Mint cDNA synthesis kit, primed by a TRBC-specific oligonucleotide, was used to synthesize first-strand cDNA from all RNA. Following uracil-DNA glycosylase treatment, a first 18-cycle PCR with universal primers M1SS and BC2_uni_R was performed on all cDNA. The authors' pipeline ran thus. For normalization, 1 million high-quality reads, each with a distinct molecular identifier, were randomly selected from each sample. Reads with shared molecular identifiers were discarded instead of being binned into consensus sequences. MiTCR, with a Q25 quality threshold and the strictest error-elimination algorithm, was used for CDR3 identification, clonotype clustering and error correction. A nonparametric unseen species model using Euler transformation provided a lower-bound estimate of total TCR beta diversity. Starting from the raw public reads, TCRdb applied fastp trimming at Q25, assembled clones with MiXCR and retained in-frame beta chains. Entries that share a CDR3 protein sequence are merged under the most common genes and DNA. These V and J calls originate from TCRdb's pipeline instead of the authors' own analysis. In this sample the table shows about 640,000 distinct CDR3 sequences, 58% of which occur a single time. Of the sample, around 37% falls within the top ten clones.

As concerns this clonotype: Its antigen remains undetermined. No much larger clone is present one base from it, and per-base qualities are unavailable.

What the research found in general, with its limitations: Because the CMV infection status of the donors was unknown, age-related changes in expanded clonotypes may potentially have been confounded. Estimates of total diversity from one million sequenced T cells were regarded as lower bounds and underestimates. Observed TCR beta diversity correlated strongly with the percentage of naive T cells measured by flow cytometry. Conclusive comparison of naive and antigen-experienced compartments was prevented by the profiling of bulk unsorted PBMCs. The long-lived group showed more naive CD4+ T cells, fewer expanded clones and increased TCR diversity than the aged group, suggesting age selection. As age increased, observed TCR beta diversity per million T cells dropped in a roughly linear way, and a significant reduction was already evident by age 40.

Recombination linked TRBV6-5 to TRBJ2-6, and possibly TRBD2, on 5 matching bases. Sequenced sample: blood. The receptor comes from a man between 60 and 75 years old in good health. The nucleotides are TGTGCCAGCAGTTATGAGGGAAATGTCCTGACTTTC. It translates as CASSYEGNVLTF.